The entry that follows covers one T cell receptor beta chain sequence. The antigen is not known. This record belongs to a study of CD8 T cells in Susac syndrome. Random hexamers were used to reverse transcribe the RNA input (roughly 0.5 to 1 ug). TCRdb itself ran the immunoSEQ multiplex PCR reads through MiXCR, one entry per CDR3 protein. In the table there are roughly 150,000 distinct CDR3 sequences, approximately 95% of which are singletons. The germline V gene has CDR1 SNHLY and CDR2 FYNNEI. The CDR3 runs to 13 residues. V was pared by 3 bases and J by 7 bases, with 12 bases between. Notes on the study in general: Only a relatively small number of individuals were included in the TCR sequencing and HLA analysis.

This chain joins TRBV2 and TRBJ1-2; D possibly corresponds to TRBD1 (5 bases). This clonotype was sampled from a human donor with multiple sclerosis. Sequencing was performed on CD4+ T cells from PBMCs. CDR3 loop: CASSDSRGGGYTF. The CDR3 coding sequence is TGTGCCAGCAGTGATTCACGGGGGGGTGGCTACACCTTC.